This T cell receptor (beta chain) was documented in a study of blood T cells in healthy people across ages. CDR1 and CDR2 from the germline V gene are SGHTA and FQGNSA. V shed 2 bases and J 2 bases; nucleotides not matched to a gene: 9. CDR3 length: 18 amino acids. Through a sample-barcoded 5' primer and a J-beta primer mix, a second PCR was run for 7 to 11 cycles. TCRdb independently ran MiXCR on the 5' RACE reads; one entry per CDR3 protein. The sample includes roughly 1,300,000 distinct CDR3 sequences, 45% to 70% of them seen just once. The V and J genes are TRBV7-2 and TRBJ2-2; 9 bases map to TRBD1. The TCR sequence derives from a young man in good health. The sequencing input was blood. The CDR3 region is CASSLSSGTGINTGELFF. Written as DNA, the CDR3 is TGTGCCAGCAGCTTATCCTCGGGGACAGGGATAAACACCGGGGAGCTGTTTTTT. Combining the CDR3 with reference TRBV7-2 and TRBJ2-2 gives the whole variable domain GAGVSQSPSNKVTEKGKDVELRCDPISGHTALYWYRQSLGQGLEFLIYFQGNSAPDKSGLPSDRFSAERTGGSVSTLTIQRTQQEDSAVYLCASSLSSGTGINTGELFFGEGSRLTVL.